This is a list of T cell receptor beta chains from one sample in a study of breast tumors, draining lymph nodes, adjacent tissues. From the multiplex PCR reads, TCRdb called clonotypes with MiXCR, one entry per CDR3 protein. Of approximately 190,000 distinct CDR3 sequences listed, over 25% are singletons. Sequences were obtained from axillary lymph node tissue. The receptors were sampled from a female donor with breast cancer. Some clones in this sample may be carry-over from other donors' samples. Each CDR3 is given with its conserved first and last residue. Fields, in order: clone size, D gene, V gene, J gene, CDR3 protein, CDR3 DNA. The D gene is left open where the match is weak. Rows may omit the clone size; those that give it use once, few, many or a size class.

many	.	TRBV18	TRBJ1-6	CASSLAGNSSPLHF	TGTGCCAGCTCACTTGCTGGGAATAGTTCACCCCTCCACTTT
.	TRBD1	TRBV7-2	TRBJ2-2	CASSLAPGGTNTGELFF	TGTGCCAGCAGCTTAGCGCCAGGGGGAACGAACACCGGGGAGCTGTTTTTT
many	.	TRBV3-1	TRBJ2-2	CASSQEGLQTGELFF	TGTGCCAGCAGCCAAGAGGGACTTCAAACCGGGGAGCTGTTTTTT
many	.	TRBV20-1	TRBJ2-1	CSATGAGGYNEQFF	TGCAGTGCCACAGGGGCGGGGGGCTACAATGAGCAGTTCTTC
.	.	TRBV19	TRBJ1-5	CAVPSSYRNQPQHF	TGTGCCGTGCCCTCCTCGTATAGGAATCAGCCCCAACATTTT
few	.	TRBV5-1	TRBJ1-1	CASTGGGTEAFF	TGCGCCAGCACCGGCGGGGGAACTGAAGCTTTCTTT
.	TRBD1	TRBV19	TRBJ1-2	CASSKRDRGYGYTF	TGTGCCAGTAGTAAACGGGACAGGGGCTATGGCTACACCTTC
many	TRBD1	TRBV20-1	TRBJ1-4	CSARSFGTGTNEKLFF	TGCAGTGCTAGATCCTTTGGGACAGGGACTAATGAAAAACTGTTTTTT
.	.	TRBV5-1	TRBJ2-7	CASSLRRRETGEQYF	TGCGCCAGCAGCTTGCGTCGGCGAGAAACGGGAGAGCAGTACTTC
many	TRBD1	TRBV5-4	TRBJ2-3	CASSLVSGQGTDTQYF	TGTGCCAGCAGCTTGGTATCGGGACAGGGCACAGATACGCAGTATTTT
.	.	TRBV2	TRBJ2-7	CASILTQGRVYEQYF	TGTGCCAGCATTCTGACACAGGGGAGGGTCTACGAGCAGTACTTC
few	.	TRBV20-1	TRBJ1-1	CSASDRGLRNTEAFF	TGCAGTGCTAGTGATCGGGGGTTAAGGAACACTGAAGCTTTCTTT
few	.	TRBV18	TRBJ2-1	CASSPGRGYYNEQFF	TGTGCCAGCTCACCAGGGAGGGGGTACTACAATGAGCAGTTCTTC
many	TRBD2	TRBV20-1	TRBJ2-7	CSVGLASYEQYF	TGCAGTGTCGGACTAGCTTCTTACGAGCAGTACTTC
.	.	TRBV7-8	TRBJ2-2	CASSGGPGELFF	TGTGCCAGCAGCGGGGGCCCCGGGGAGCTGTTTTTT
few	TRBD2	TRBV6-5	TRBJ2-1	CASSSPTGGGYNEQFF	TGTGCCAGCAGTTCCCCCACGGGAGGTGGTTACAATGAGCAGTTCTTC
many	.	TRBV5-1	TRBJ2-2	CASSLGTPNTGELFF	TGCGCCAGCAGCTTAGGAACTCCGAACACCGGGGAGCTGTTTTTT
few	TRBD2	TRBV13	TRBJ2-3	CASSPPSRGGDTQYF	TGTGCCAGCAGCCCGCCCTCCCGCGGGGGAGATACGCAGTATTTT
.	TRBD1	TRBV5-6	TRBJ2-7	CASSSKAAGTELLGNF	TGTGCCAGCAGCTCGAAGGCCGCAGGGACAGAACTCCTTGGTAACTTC
many	.	TRBV6-5	TRBJ2-1	CASSSLGPSSYNEQFF	TGTGCCAGCAGTTCTCTAGGGCCAAGCTCCTACAATGAGCAGTTCTTC
.	TRBD1	TRBV3-1	TRBJ1-4	CASSQTGAATNEKLFF	TGTGCCAGCAGCCAGACAGGGGCTGCAACTAATGAAAAACTGTTTTTT
.	TRBD1	TRBV2	TRBJ1-5	CASSGGQPGQGYNQPQHF	TGTGCCAGCAGTGGTGGACAGCCGGGACAGGGGTACAATCAGCCCCAGCATTTT
.	.	TRBV5-8	TRBJ2-7	CASSLVGVRAYEQYF	TGTGCCAGCAGCTTGGTAGGGGTGAGGGCCTACGAGCAGTACTTC
many	.	TRBV5-1	TRBJ1-2	CASKEFANPYGYTF	TGCGCCAGCAAAGAGTTCGCGAACCCCTATGGCTACACCTTC
.	.	TRBV19	TRBJ1-4	CASSWRQATNEKLFF	TGTGCCAGTAGTTGGAGACAGGCAACTAATGAAAAACTGTTTTTT
many	.	TRBV20-1	TRBJ1-3	CSARDGARDIYF	TGCAGTGCTAGAGATGGGGCGCGGGACATATATTTT
many	.	TRBV20-1	TRBJ1-2	CSARGGSYGYTF	TGCAGTGCTAGGGGGGGGAGCTATGGCTACACCTTC
many	TRBD2	TRBV20-1	TRBJ2-3	CSARIAGGGDTQYF	TGCAGTGCTAGAATAGCGGGGGGGGGAGATACGCAGTATTTT
many	.	TRBV10-3	TRBJ2-7	CAISESKSYEQYF	TGTGCCATCAGTGAGTCAAAGTCCTACGAGCAGTACTTC
many	TRBD1	TRBV7-6	TRBJ2-7	CASSLTGGSEQYF	TGTGCCAGCAGCTTGACAGGGGGAAGCGAGCAGTACTTC
many	.	TRBV7-2	TRBJ2-2	CASSLGGANTGELFF	TGTGCCAGCAGCTTAGGGGGAGCGAACACCGGGGAGCTGTTTTTT
.	.	TRBV7-9	TRBJ2-2	CASSYRKAGELFF	TGTGCTAGCAGCTACAGGAAGGCCGGGGAGCTGTTTTTT
once	TRBD2	TRBV7-9	TRBJ2-3	CASSPTTAGGPRLADTQYF	TGTGCCAGCAGTCCCACCACAGCGGGGGGGCCGAGGCTAGCAGATACGCAGTATTTT
many	.	TRBV19	TRBJ2-7	CASSIFGRPKGAYEQYF	TGTGCCAGTAGTATCTTCGGACGGCCTAAGGGGGCCTACGAGCAGTACTTC
.	.	TRBV15	TRBJ1-2	CAASRGDANYGYTF	TGTGCCGCCAGCAGGGGAGACGCTAACTATGGCTACACCTTC
.	.	TRBV20-1	TRBJ2-5	CSASVRETQSF	TGCAGTGCTAGCGTTCGCGAGACCCAGTCCTTC
once	.	TRBV12-3/TRBV12-4	TRBJ1-1	CASRSFVEAFF	TGTGCCAGCAGATCCTTTGTTGAAGCTTTCTTT
.	.	TRBV7-3	TRBJ2-1	CASSLGTNTGEQFF	TGTGCCAGCAGCTTAGGGACGAACACCGGGGAGCAGTTCTTC
many	.	TRBV20-1	TRBJ2-7	CSARPHRADVTYEQYF	TGCAGTGCTAGACCCCATAGAGCGGACGTAACCTACGAGCAGTACTTC
many	TRBD2	TRBV7-9	TRBJ2-7	CASSPGGAWDEQYF	TGTGCCAGCAGCCCGGGGGGGGCTTGGGACGAGCAGTACTTC
.	TRBD1	TRBV7-3	TRBJ1-5	CASSLLEDPGGQGCNQPQHF	TGTGCCAGCAGCTTACTCGAGGACCCCGGGGGACAGGGATGCAATCAGCCCCAGCATTTT
many	.	TRBV20-1	TRBJ1-3	CSAHLNSGNTIYF	TGCAGTGCTCACTTGAACTCTGGAAACACCATATATTTT
many	TRBD2	TRBV12-3/TRBV12-4	TRBJ2-7	CASSLGLAEQYF	TGTGCCAGCAGCCTAGGGCTAGCGGAACAGTACTTC
many	TRBD1	TRBV7-3	TRBJ2-6	CASSSRGQGASGANVLTF	TGTGCCAGCAGCTCCCGGGGACAGGGGGCTTCAGGGGCCAACGTCCTGACTTTC
many	TRBD1	TRBV6-6	TRBJ1-2	CASSKDRVFGYTF	TGTGCCAGCAGCAAAGACAGGGTTTTTGGCTACACCTTC
many	TRBD2	TRBV20-1	TRBJ2-1	CSALRTSSEQFF	TGCAGTGCTCTACGGACTAGCAGTGAGCAGTTCTTC
many	TRBD2	TRBV5-1	TRBJ2-3	CASSIGTSHFSTDTQYF	TGCGCCAGCAGCATTGGGACTAGCCATTTTAGCACAGATACGCAGTATTTT
many	.	TRBV29-1	TRBJ2-1	CSSGGGGANEQFF	TGCAGCTCCGGAGGGGGGGGTGCCAATGAGCAGTTCTTC
many	.	TRBV5-8	TRBJ1-5	CASSLDRLTGQPQHF	TGTGCCAGCAGCTTGGATAGGTTGACTGGTCAGCCCCAGCATTTT
many	TRBD2	TRBV7-3	TRBJ2-1	CASSLLAGGDEQFF	TGTGCCAGCAGCTTGCTAGCGGGGGGCGATGAGCAGTTCTTC
many	.	TRBV11-1	TRBJ2-1	CASSRGAREQFF	TGTGCCAGCAGCCGGGGGGCCAGAGAGCAGTTCTTC
.	.	TRBV2	TRBJ1-1	CASSEYKNTEAFF	TGTGCCAGCAGTGAATATAAGAACACTGAAGCTTTCTTT
many	.	TRBV20-1	TRBJ1-5	CSARRGDQPQHF	TGCAGTGCCCGGAGGGGTGATCAGCCCCAGCATTTT
.	.	TRBV20-1	TRBJ1-5	CSATGGAGTGASNQPQHF	TGCAGTGCCACGGGGGGGGCAGGGACGGGGGCCAGCAATCAGCCCCAGCATTTT
many	.	TRBV28	TRBJ2-7	CASSLTPPYEQYF	TGTGCCAGCAGTTTAACTCCACCCTACGAGCAGTACTTC